This passage covers 4 T cell receptor beta chains from one sample sequenced in a study of blood T cell repertoires in COVID-19. Using immunoSEQ multiplex PCR, the repertoire was profiled, and TCRdb retains in-frame clones only, with some absent. This table has some 70,000 clones, approximately 90% appearing once. Sequenced input: peripheral blood. The receptors were gathered from a woman aged 80 or over with active COVID-19.

The chain has TRBV6-5 and TRBJ2-3; the D gene is possibly TRBD2 (7 bases). The CDR3 has 15 amino acids. CDR1 is MNHEY and CDR2 is SVGAGI in the germline V gene. V was cut by 8 bases and J by 2 bases, with 17 bases left in between. CDR3 DNA: TGTGCCAGCTCCCCCAAGGGGGGGGACACAGATACGCAGTATTTT. Translation gives CASSPKGGDTDTQYF.

The V and J genes are TRBV15 and TRBJ2-7; 7 bases align to TRBD2. CDR3 length: 13 amino acids. Per the germline V gene, CDR1 is LNHNV and CDR2 is YYDKDF (reference sequence). The junction had 4 bases not matched to a gene; V was cut back by 5 bases and J by 3 bases. In nucleotides, the CDR3 is TGTGCCACCAGCTTTGGGAGGGGCTACGAGCAGTACTTC. Translating it yields CATSFGRGYEQYF.

This clone was seen a single time. The CDR3 here is CASSHSRGPGQIYEQYF. The CDR3 DNA reads as TGCGCCAGCAGCCACTCCCGGGGACCGGGACAGATCTACGAGCAGTACTTC. The V gene is TRBV4-1, the J gene TRBJ2-7; 7 bases align to TRBD1. CDR3 length: 17 residues. Per the germline V gene, CDR1 is MGHRA and CDR2 is YSYEKL. With 3 bases clipped from V and 3 bases from J, the junction kept 14 bases outside the gene matches.

The genes are TRBV20-1 and TRBJ2-4; 8 bases match TRBD2. Germline lookup yields CDR1 DFQATT and CDR2 SNEGSKA (reference sequence). V was clipped by 3 bases and J by 0 bases; unmatched bases: 4. This CDR3 is built from 15 residues. The CDR3 nucleotides read TGCAGTGCTAGTGGACTAGCAAAAGCCAAAAACATTCAGTACTTC. This gives the protein CSASGLAKAKNIQYF.